Each of the 27 T cell receptor beta chains below was sequenced from the same sample in a study of vaccination and CD4 T cells after COVID-19. Sequenced with the Oncomine TCR Beta short-read assay was DNA taken from cultured CD4+ T cells. TCRdb re-derived calls from the PCR reads in MiXCR, one entry per CDR3 protein. The data contain 15,000 or so distinct CDR3 sequences, 40% of them singletons. Specified treatment: approximately nine-day PBMC culture with coronavirus spike peptide pools or control peptides (ViraFEST assay). These receptors are not linked to any known antigen. The sequenced sample consisted of CD4+ T cells from blood, cultured in vitro. The receptors come from a human donor who had recovered from COVID-19.

The chain couples TRBV10-3 to TRBJ2-1; 8 bases align to TRBD2. This CDR3 has 14 amino acids. Germline lookup yields CDR1 ENHRY and CDR2 SYGVKD. Trimming took 4 bases from V and 9 from J; bases not matched to a gene: 8. CDR3 nucleotides: TGTGCCATCAGTGGTTTAGCGGGGTTGGGTGAGCAGTTCTTC. The encoded protein is CAISGLAGLGEQFF.

This clonotype has more than one count but fewer than ten. The J gene is TRBJ1-5, the V gene TRBV6-1; D gene unclear. The CDR3 has 10 residues. Deletions cut 10 bases from V and 7 bases from J, with 8 bases between. The V gene's germline CDR1 is MNHNS and CDR2 SASEGT. CDR3 nucleotide sequence: TGTGCCACCAATAAACAGCCCCAGCATTTT. Residues: CATNKQPQHF.

The gene calls are TRBV6-1 and TRBJ2-2; 13 bases agree with TRBD2. J was trimmed by 10 bases and V by 6 bases; bases with no gene match: 5. In germline, CDR1 is MNHNS, CDR2 SASEGT. CDR3 length equals 14 residues. The CDR3 spells CASSRLAGGKELFF. The CDR3 DNA sequence: TGTGCCAGCAGCCGACTAGCGGGAGGAAAGGAGCTGTTTTTT.

The rearrangement joins TRBV28 to TRBJ1-6; D remains ambiguous. Between the trimmed V and J ends, which lost 4 bases and 5 bases, there was a span of 6 bases. Germline V gene data show CDR1 as MDHEN and CDR2 as SYDVKM. The CDR3 runs 13 residues. This CDR3 reads CASSSENNSPLHF. The DNA of the CDR3 is TGTGCCAGCAGTTCAGAAAATAATTCACCCCTCCACTTT.

The V and J genes are TRBV20-1 and TRBJ1-3, with a possible D match to TRBD1 (6 bases). V was shortened by 5 bases and J by 1 base, with 18 bases between the two germline ends. CDR1 and CDR2 from the germline V gene are DFQATT and SNEGSKA (reference sequence). The CDR3 length is 16 residues. The DNA of the CDR3 is TGCAGTGCTGGGGATGGGGGTACAGGGTCTGGAAACACCATATATTTT. As protein: CSAGDGGTGSGNTIYF.

V is TRBV7-9 and J is TRBJ1-4; TRBD1 agrees at 7 bases. Germline V CDR1 and CDR2: SEHNR, FQNEAQ (reference sequence). The CDR3 loop spans 16 amino acids. Unmatched junction bases numbered 10, after V lost 5 bases and J lost 4 bases. In DNA, the CDR3 is TGTGCCAGCAGCATAAGACAGGGCGGGAGTAATGAAAAACTGTTTTTT. Translating gives CASSIRQGGSNEKLFF.

The chain has TRBV4-1 and TRBJ1-2; TRBD1 matches at 7 bases. The CDR3 runs 15 residues. Germline V gene lookup returns CDR1 MGHRA and CDR2 YSYEKL. Unmatched junction bases numbered 12, after V lost 8 bases and J lost 3 bases. The CDR3 spells CASAPRQGADYGYTF. The DNA of the CDR3 is TGCGCCAGCGCCCCTCGACAGGGAGCGGACTATGGCTACACCTTC.

This chain connects TRBV2 to TRBJ1-5, with D uncertain. V was trimmed by 3 bases and J by 4 bases, leaving 13 bases between them. Per the germline V gene, CDR1 is SNHLY and CDR2 is FYNNEI. The CDR3 is made up of 15 amino acids. Here the CDR3 reads CASSDLQLTNQPQHF. CDR3 sequence (DNA): TGTGCCAGCAGTGATCTTCAGTTAACTAATCAGCCCCAGCATTTT.

The gene calls are TRBV7-3 and TRBJ2-7; D possibly corresponds to TRBD1 (6 bases). The CDR3 sequence is 13 residues long. Germline assignment: CDR1 SGHTA and CDR2 FQGTGA. V lost 2 bases and J lost 5, with 10 bases in between. The CDR3 loop reads CASSLGGRNEQYF. The CDR3 DNA is TGTGCCAGCAGCTTAGGGGGCCGGAACGAGCAGTACTTC.

This chain connects TRBV20-1 to TRBJ2-2, with 11 bases aligning to TRBD2. Germline V gives CDR1 DFQATT, CDR2 SNEGSKA (reference sequence). Unmatched junction bases numbered 7, after V lost 5 bases and J lost 5 bases. The CDR3 sequence is 15 residues long. CDR3 sequence: CSAFSGRDGTGELFF. DNA of the CDR3: TGCAGTGCTTTTAGCGGGAGGGATGGGACCGGGGAGCTGTTTTTT.

This chain joins TRBV6-1 and TRBJ2-1, with D perhaps TRBD2 (7 bases). Trimming took off 6 bases at V and 5 bases at J, with 14 bases between the two ends. CDR3 length: 14 residues. CDR1 MNHNS and CDR2 SASEGT come from the germline V gene. Here the CDR3 reads CASSRGAKNNEQFF. In nucleotides, the CDR3 is TGTGCCAGCAGCCGGGGGGCGAAAAACAATGAGCAGTTCTTC.

CDR3 protein: CAYTGTGGGGGYTF. As DNA, the CDR3 is TGTGCCTATACCGGGACAGGGGGCGGAGGTGGCTACACCTTC. The rearrangement links TRBV30 to TRBJ1-2, with 12 positions matching TRBD1. Germline values: CDR1 GTSNPN, CDR2 SVGIG (reference sequence). V was pared by 7 bases and J by 7 bases, with 10 bases of the junction left unmatched. The CDR3 is 14 residues long.

This clonotype turned up a few times. The rearrangement links TRBV11-2 to TRBJ1-1; TRBD1 is a possible D gene (5 bases). In germline, CDR1 is SGHAT, CDR2 FQNNGV. Trimming took off 5 bases at V and 2 bases at J, with 12 bases between the two ends. The CDR3 loop spans 14 amino acids. The CDR3 region has the DNA TGTGCCAGCAGCACAATTGGGGGTAACACTGAAGCTTTCTTT. This sequence encodes CASSTIGGNTEAFF.

This clonotype was seen a few times. The chain joins TRBV28 to TRBJ1-5; D gene unclear. Germline V gene data show CDR1 as MDHEN and CDR2 as SYDVKM. The V end lost 6 bases, the J end lost 9 bases, and 9 bases lay between the germline ends. This CDR3 has 11 residues. Written as DNA, the CDR3 is TGTGCCAGCAGCTGGGGTCGGCCCCAGCATTTT. It specifies CASSWGRPQHF.

The chain employs TRBV28 and TRBJ2-7, with D possibly matching TRBD2 (6 bases). Germline CDR1 is MDHEN and CDR2 is SYDVKM. The CDR3 length is 13 residues. The germline V and J ends were trimmed by 7 bases and 2 bases, with 12 bases remaining between them. CDR3 sequence: CASKRDLPYEQYF. DNA of the CDR3: TGTGCCAGCAAAAGGGACTTGCCCTACGAGCAGTACTTC.

This clonotype was counted between two and nine times. The chain has TRBV20-1 and TRBJ1-1; no reliable D call. V lost 4 bases to trimming and J lost 0 bases, with 15 bases between them. The CDR3 contains 15 residues. Per the germline V gene, CDR1 is DFQATT and CDR2 is SNEGSKA (reference sequence). The CDR3: CSAIGTAVLNTEAFF. Here the CDR3 DNA reads TGCAGTGCTATTGGTACGGCAGTCCTGAACACTGAAGCTTTCTTT.

The rearrangement joins TRBV5-1 to TRBJ2-6, with D maybe TRBD2 (6 bases). V dropped 2 bases and J dropped 2 bases, with 8 bases sitting between them. Germline V lookup: CDR1 SGHRS, CDR2 YFSETQ. The CDR3 totals 15 residues. CDR3 bases: TGCGCCAGCAGCTTTTCGGGAGCTGGGGCCAACGTCCTGACTTTC. This encodes CASSFSGAGANVLTF.

This clonotype was counted a few times. No DNA is shown, since the ends of the CDR3 on it are uncertain; the CDR3 is the one TCRdb lists. This sequence joins TRBV12-3 or TRBV12-4 and TRBJ2-5; the table's D call of TRBD1 was not tested on the DNA. The CDR3 has 15 amino acids, counting both end residues. Here the CDR3 reads CASSFGAGGRATQYF.

The chain couples TRBV20-1 to TRBJ1-2; 7 bases are a match to TRBD1. CDR3 size: 14 residues. Per germline, CDR1 DFQATT and CDR2 SNEGSKA (reference sequence). J was trimmed by 3 bases and V by 3 bases; bases with no gene match: 7. Here the CDR3 reads CSARGRTGYYGYTF. CDR3 DNA: TGCAGTGCTAGGGGCCGGACAGGATACTATGGCTACACCTTC.

A few counts support this clonotype. The genes are TRBV12-3 or TRBV12-4 and TRBJ1-2; D unclear. Trimming took off 3 bases at V and 4 bases at J, with 6 bases between the two ends. This CDR3 has 12 residues. Written as DNA, the CDR3 is TGTGCCAGCAGTTTCAGTTCCTATGGCTACACCTTC. Its protein is CASSFSSYGYTF.

This clonotype was counted a single time. V gene TRBV7-3 combines with J gene TRBJ2-3; D possibly corresponds to TRBD2 (5 bases). The CDR3 is 14 amino acids. Trimming removed 4 bases from V and 2 bases from J, with 10 bases in between. Germline CDR1 SGHTA, CDR2 FQGTGA. CDR3 in amino acids: CASSSQRPTDTQYF. In DNA, the CDR3 is TGTGCCAGCAGCTCCCAGCGGCCCACAGATACGCAGTATTTT.

The chain joins TRBV20-1 to TRBJ2-2, with 8 positions matching TRBD2. CDR1 DFQATT and CDR2 SNEGSKA come from the germline V gene (reference sequence). V lost 5 bases, J lost 12 bases, and 5 bases stayed unmatched. The CDR3 runs to 11 residues. The CDR3 protein is CSASTSAKLFF. The DNA of the CDR3 is TGCAGTGCTTCGACTAGCGCGAAGCTGTTTTTT.

This clonotype was detected only a few times. This chain connects TRBV19 to TRBJ1-5; 7 bases match TRBD1. Germline CDR1 reads LNHDA; CDR2 reads SQIVND (reference sequence). This CDR3 has 17 amino acids. CDR3 sequence: CAPKGQTPVYSNQPQHF. For the CDR3, the DNA is TGTGCTCCCAAGGGACAGACCCCCGTCTATAGCAATCAGCCCCAGCATTTT.

The chain has TRBV10-3 and TRBJ2-1, with D maybe TRBD1 (5 bases). The CDR3 totals 13 residues. CDR1 is ENHRY and CDR2 is SYGVKD in the germline V gene. V dropped 8 bases and J dropped 6 bases, with 14 bases sitting between them. The CDR3: CAILLRQSNEQFF. CDR3 coding DNA: TGTGCCATCCTTCTTCGACAGAGCAATGAGCAGTTCTTC.

This clonotype was observed a handful of times. The J gene is TRBJ1-5, the V gene TRBV28; the match to TRBD1 covers 7 bases. V was pared by 5 bases and J by 5 bases, with 9 bases of the junction left unmatched. In germline, CDR1 is MDHEN, CDR2 SYDVKM. This CDR3 region has 15 residues. CDR3: CASSPMTGFHQPQHF. The CDR3 coding sequence is TGTGCCAGCAGTCCAATGACAGGGTTCCATCAGCCCCAGCATTTT. Filled out from reference TRBV28 and TRBJ1-5, the complete variable domain reads DVKVTQSSRYLVKRTGEKVFLECVQDMDHENMFWYRQDPGLGLRLIYFSYDVKMKEKGDIPEGYSVSREKKERFSLILESASTNQTSMYLCASSPMTGFHQPQHFGDGTRLSIL.

The chain uses TRBV5-1 and TRBJ2-5; 9 nucleotides agree with TRBD1. The germline CDR1 and CDR2 sequences are SGHRS and YFSETQ. The ends lost 4 bases at V and 5 bases at J; junction bases unmatched: 12. CDR3 length: 16 residues. CDR3 region: CASSAGDRAEGETQYF. The CDR3 DNA reads as TGCGCCAGCAGCGCCGGGGACAGGGCGGAGGGGGAGACCCAGTACTTC.

The V call is TRBV28, the J call TRBJ2-7; D ambiguous. This CDR3 comprises 13 residues. V lost 6 bases, J lost 2 bases, and 11 bases lay in between. CDR1 and CDR2 (germline): MDHEN, SYDVKM. The CDR3 nucleotides read TGTGCCAGCAGCTCCGGCGTTCCCTACGAGCAGTACTTC. It specifies CASSSGVPYEQYF.